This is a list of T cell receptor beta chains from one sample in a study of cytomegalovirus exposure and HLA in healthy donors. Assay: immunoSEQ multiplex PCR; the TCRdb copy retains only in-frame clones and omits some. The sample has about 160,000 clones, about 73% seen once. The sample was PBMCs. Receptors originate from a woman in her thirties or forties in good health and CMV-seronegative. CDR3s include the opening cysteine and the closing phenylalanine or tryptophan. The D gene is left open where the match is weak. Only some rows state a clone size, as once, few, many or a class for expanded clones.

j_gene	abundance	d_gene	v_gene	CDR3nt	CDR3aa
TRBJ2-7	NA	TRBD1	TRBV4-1	TGCGCCAGCAGCCAACCGTTCCAGGGGGCGGGGTACGAGCAGTACTTC	CASSQPFQGAGYEQYF
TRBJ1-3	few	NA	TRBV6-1	TGTGCCAGCAACCGGGGAAGCTCTGGAAACACCATATATTTT	CASNRGSSGNTIYF
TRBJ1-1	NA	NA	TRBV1	TGCACCAGCAGCCGGAACGACAGGGACGGTGGCGTCGCTGAAGCTTTCTTT	CTSSRNDRDGGVAEAFF
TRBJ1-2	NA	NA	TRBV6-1	TGTGCCACGGGGAGGGCTAACTATGGCTACACCTTC	CATGRANYGYTF
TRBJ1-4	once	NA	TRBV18	TGTGCCAGCTCACCTCAAGGCAGCCGAGGAGAAAAACTGTTTTTT	CASSPQGSRGEKLFF
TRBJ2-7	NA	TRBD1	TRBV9	TGTGCCAGCAGCGCCCAGACAGGGCCCCAGGTGCAGTACTTC	CASSAQTGPQVQYF
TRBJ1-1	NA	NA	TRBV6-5	TGTGCCAGCAGTCTTGACACCCTGAACACTGAAGCTTTCTTT	CASSLDTLNTEAFF
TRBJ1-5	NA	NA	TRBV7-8	TGTGCCAGCAGCTTATATTTAGTGGAGGCGGGTCAGCCCCAGCATTTT	CASSLYLVEAGQPQHF
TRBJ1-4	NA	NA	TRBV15	TGTGCCACCATGGCCCAAATTGCAACTAATGAAAAACTGTTTTTT	CATMAQIATNEKLFF
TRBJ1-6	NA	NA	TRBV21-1	TGTGCCAGCAGCCACAGGGGACGGGGGATTTCACCCCTCCACTTT	CASSHRGRGISPLHF
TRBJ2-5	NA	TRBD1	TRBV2	TGTGCCAGCAGTGAAGCGGGACAGCGCCAAGAGACCCAGTACTTC	CASSEAGQRQETQYF
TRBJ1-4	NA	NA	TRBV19	TGTGCCAGTAGTAGCCCCTTACAGGGTGAAAAACTGTTTTTT	CASSSPLQGEKLFF
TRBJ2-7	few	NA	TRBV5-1	TGCGCCAGCAGCTTAGAAACAGCCTACGAGCAGTACTTC	CASSLETAYEQYF
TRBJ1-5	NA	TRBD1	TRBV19	TGTGCCAGTACCAGGACAGGGTGGACCAATCAGCCCCAGCATTTT	CASTRTGWTNQPQHF
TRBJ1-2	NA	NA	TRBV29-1	TGCAGCGTTGAGAGGGGTCAGGGGCGTTGGTATGGCTACATCTTC	CSVERGQGRWYGYIF
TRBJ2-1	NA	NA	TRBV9	TGTGCCAGCAGCGAGAGGGGGCGGGGGGCAACCTACAATGAGCAGTTCTTC	CASSERGRGATYNEQFF
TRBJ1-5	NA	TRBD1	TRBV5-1	TGCGCCAGCAGCCCAGGACAGGGAGGCCAGCCCCAGCATTTT	CASSPGQGGQPQHF
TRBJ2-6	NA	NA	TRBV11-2	TGTGCCAGCAGCCTAGGCCGAGCGACAGCAGACGCTGGGGCCAACGTCCTGACTTTC	CASSLGRATADAGANVLTF
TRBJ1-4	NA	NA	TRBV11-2	TGTGCCAGCAGCCCTCAGATGAATGAAAAACTGTTTTTT	CASSPQMNEKLFF
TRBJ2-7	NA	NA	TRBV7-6	TGTGCCAGCAGGGGCCAGAACAGCTACGAGCAGTACTTC	CASRGQNSYEQYF
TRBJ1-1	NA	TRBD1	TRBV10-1	TGCGCCAGCAGCGGACAGGCGAACACTGAAGCTTTCTTT	CASSGQANTEAFF
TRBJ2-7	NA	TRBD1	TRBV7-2	TGTGCCAGCAGCTTATCAGGGACAGGGGAGCAGTACTTC	CASSLSGTGEQYF
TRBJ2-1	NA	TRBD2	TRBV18	TGTGCCAGCTCACCGTCCGGGACTAGCGGTTACAATGAGCAGTTCTTC	CASSPSGTSGYNEQFF
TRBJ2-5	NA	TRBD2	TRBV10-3	TGTGCCATCAGAGGACTAGCGGGGGAAGAGACCCAGTACTTC	CAIRGLAGEETQYF
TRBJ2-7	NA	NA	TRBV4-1	TGCGCCAGCAGCCAAGATTTGAGCTCAACCTACGAGCAGTACTTC	CASSQDLSSTYEQYF